This T cell receptor beta chain was sequenced for a study of blood T cells in healthy people across ages. Overall study findings and caveats: Percentage of naive T cells showed a strong correlation with TCR beta diversity.

Primers used in a second PCR of roughly 6 to 12 cycles were a sample-barcoded 5' primer and a J-beta primer mix. Every cDNA molecule carried a tag from a template-switch adaptor bearing 12 random nucleotides. Each CDR3 protein gets one entry after TCRdb re-called the 5' RACE reads with MiXCR. The profile shows some 700,000 distinct CDR3 sequences, about 40% of them singletons. This clonotype was seen a handful of times. What it binds is unknown. Germline V CDR1 and CDR2: SGHVS, FQNEAQ. The V gene lost 2 bases and the J gene lost 2 bases, with 6 bases spanning the gap. There are 14 residues in the CDR3.

This chain links TRBV7-8 with TRBJ2-2; D remains ambiguous. The sequenced sample consisted of blood. This clonotype was sampled from a woman aged 55 to 70 in good health. DNA for the CDR3: TGTGCCAGCAGCTTACGCCGTAACACCGGGGAGCTGTTTTTT. Translation: CASSLRRNTGELFF.